One sample yielded the 7 T cell receptor beta chains listed below, sequenced in a study of breast tumors, draining lymph nodes, adjacent tissues. Samples came from axillary lymph nodes draining the breast cancer. TCRdb re-derived calls from the multiplex PCR reads in MiXCR, one entry per CDR3 protein. The sample shows 80,000 to 130,000 distinct CDR3 sequences, around 20% of them seen only once. Sequencing was carried out using axillary lymph node tissue. The receptors shown here come from a female donor with breast cancer. Some clones in this sample may be carry-over from other donors' samples.

This clonotype occurred many times. The CDR3 sequence is CASSLWGGQGPDEQFF. CDR3 sequence (DNA): TGTGCCAGCAGCTTATGGGGGGGACAGGGGCCCGATGAGCAGTTCTTC. The V and J genes are TRBV7-3 and TRBJ2-1; 10 nucleotides match TRBD1. CDR3 length equals 16 residues. The germline V gene has CDR1 SGHTA and CDR2 FQGTGA. Trimming removed 2 bases from V and 8 bases from J; junction bases left unmatched: 9.

This clonotype was detected ten times or more. The rearrangement joins TRBV2 to TRBJ1-2; D is unclear. Trimming pared 2 bases from V and 2 bases from J, leaving 9 bases between. Looked up from germline, CDR1 is SNHLY and CDR2 is FYNNEI. CDR3 length: 14 residues. CDR3 nucleotides: TGTGCCAGCAGTGAATTGTCCGGGAACTATGGCTACACCTTC. Translating it yields CASSELSGNYGYTF.

Ten or more counts support this clonotype. V and J are TRBV27 and TRBJ1-5; weak D call: TRBD1 (6 bases). V was pared by 4 bases and J by 7 bases, with 17 bases between. Germline CDR1 and CDR2: MNHEY and SMNVEV (reference sequence). The CDR3 totals 15 residues. DNA for the CDR3: TGTGCCAGCAGTTCCACCTGGGCAGGGGAACAGCCCCAGCATTTT. Its translation is CASSSTWAGEQPQHF.

The table lists this clonotype with many counts. The chain couples TRBV6-4 to TRBJ2-1; no clear D. Looked up from germline, CDR1 is MRHNA and CDR2 is SNTAGT. The ends were cut back, 2 bases at V and 6 bases at J, with 8 bases in the middle. This CDR3 is built from 13 residues. CDR3 region: CASSDLPGNEQFF. The CDR3, as DNA: TGTGCCAGCAGTGACCTGCCAGGCAATGAGCAGTTCTTC.

This clonotype was detected many times. The chain joins TRBV29-1 to TRBJ2-5; a weak D match, TRBD2 (6 bases). This CDR3 has 11 residues. The germline V gene has CDR1 SQVTM and CDR2 ANQGSEA. The V and J ends lost 3 bases and 13 bases respectively, with 15 bases between them. CDR3 loop: CSVEGRTSAYF. CDR3 in DNA: TGCAGCGTTGAGGGGAGGACCTCTGCGTACTTC.

This clonotype was seen ten or more times. The chain has TRBV14 and TRBJ2-5; 7 bases match TRBD1. This CDR3 has 13 amino acids. Germline V CDR1 and CDR2: SGHDN, FVKESK. The trim removed 4 bases at V and 7 bases at J, leaving 6 bases unmatched. CDR3 sequence: CASSRDSKVTQYF. The CDR3 nucleotides read TGTGCCAGCAGCCGGGACAGTAAAGTGACCCAGTACTTC.

This clonotype was seen at least ten times. The rearrangement uses TRBV9 and TRBJ1-6; no reliable D call. Trimming pared 1 base from V and 4 bases from J, leaving 9 bases between. This CDR3 region has 15 residues. The germline V gene encodes CDR1 SGDLS and CDR2 YYNGEE. CDR3 sequence reads: CASSVSPGYNSPLHF. The CDR3 nucleotides read TGTGCCAGCAGCGTATCTCCAGGTTATAATTCACCCCTCCACTTT.